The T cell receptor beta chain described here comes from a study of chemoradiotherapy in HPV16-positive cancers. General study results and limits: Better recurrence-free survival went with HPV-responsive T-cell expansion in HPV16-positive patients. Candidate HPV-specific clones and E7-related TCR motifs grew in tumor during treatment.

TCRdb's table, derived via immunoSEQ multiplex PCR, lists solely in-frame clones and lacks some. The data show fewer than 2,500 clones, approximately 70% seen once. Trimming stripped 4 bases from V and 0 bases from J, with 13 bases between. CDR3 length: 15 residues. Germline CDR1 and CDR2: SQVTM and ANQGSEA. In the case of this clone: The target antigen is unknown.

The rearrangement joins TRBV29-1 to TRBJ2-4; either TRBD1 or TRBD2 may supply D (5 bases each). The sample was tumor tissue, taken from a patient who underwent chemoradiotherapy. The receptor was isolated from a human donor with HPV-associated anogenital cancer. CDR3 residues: CSVGDGFLAKNIQYF. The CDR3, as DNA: TGCAGCGTTGGGGACGGATTCCTAGCCAAAAACATTCAGTACTTC.